The 21 T cell receptor beta chains below come from one sample, sequenced in a study of blood T cell repertoires in COVID-19 (TCRdb year 2020). The library was produced with the immunoSEQ multiplex PCR assay. Drawn from immuneACCESS, this table holds only the in-frame rearrangements with V and J called that TCRdb kept. Clones are partly lost; checked studies trace under half to an unresolved V gene and leave the rest unexplained. The sample profile shows 150,000 or so clones; about 86% of them were found once. 3.5% to 4% of the sample rests with the top ten. Sequenced: peripheral blood. The source of these receptors is a woman between 65 and 79 years old with acute or convalescent COVID-19.

This clone was recorded a few times. The chain joins TRBV28 to TRBJ1-2; no definite D call. Germline V gene sequence: CDR1 MDHEN, CDR2 SYDVKM. V lost 3 bases and J 4 bases, leaving 6 bases between the germline ends. The CDR3 covers 12 residues. The CDR3 sequence: CASSFNFYGYTF. CDR3 DNA: TGTGCCAGCAGTTTTAACTTCTATGGCTACACCTTC.

This rearrangement joins TRBV28 to TRBJ2-2; D remains unclear. The ends were cut back, 3 bases at V and 5 bases at J, with 16 bases in the middle. The CDR3 loop spans 16 amino acids. The V gene's germline CDR1 is MDHEN and CDR2 SYDVKM. The CDR3 loop reads CASSLWVADFTGELFF. The CDR3 bases are TGTGCCAGCAGTTTGTGGGTGGCGGATTTTACCGGGGAGCTGTTTTTT.

The chain uses TRBV11-2 and TRBJ1-1, with TRBD1 as a possible D gene (5 bases). The CDR3 consists of 15 residues. The germline gives CDR1 SGHAT, CDR2 FQNNGV. Trimming took 4 bases from V and 4 from J, leaving 16 bases between them. The CDR3, as DNA: TGTGCCAGCAGCTCTGCGGCGGGGGGACGCACTGAAGCTTTCTTT. It is translated as CASSSAAGGRTEAFF.

This clone was seen a few times. This sequence joins TRBV15 and TRBJ1-1, with TRBD1 matching over 7 bases. There are 16 residues in the CDR3. The ends lost 5 bases at V and 0 bases at J; junction bases unmatched: 9. The V gene's germline CDR1 is LNHNV and CDR2 YYDKDF (reference sequence). For the CDR3, the DNA is TGTGCCACCAGCCCCAGGGGGTCCTCCATGAACACTGAAGCTTTCTTT. Translating gives CATSPRGSSMNTEAFF.

This clone occurred once. The genes are TRBV29-1 and TRBJ2-1; D is ambiguous. This CDR3 has 10 amino acids. Germline CDR1 SQVTM, CDR2 ANQGSEA. The CDR3 DNA reads as TGCAGTACAGTTTCTTCTGAGCAGTTCTTC. It codes for CSTVSSEQFF.

The rearrangement joins TRBV6-6 to TRBJ1-5, with a possible D match to TRBD1 (5 bases). The V gene's germline CDR1 is MNHNY and CDR2 SVGAGI (reference sequence). The CDR3 loop spans 12 amino acids. V was pared by 6 bases and J by 4 bases, with 7 bases between. The CDR3 DNA sequence: TGTGCCAGCAGGACAGCAAATCAGCCCCAGCATTTT. It translates to CASRTANQPQHF.

V usage is TRBV7-8 and J usage is TRBJ2-5, with 14 positions matching TRBD2. V dropped 5 bases and J dropped 3; count of bases not matched to a gene: 8. The CDR3 runs to 17 residues. Germline V gene lookup returns CDR1 SGHVS and CDR2 FQNEAQ. The CDR3 loop reads CASSAGLAGAFKETQYF. The CDR3 region has the DNA TGTGCCAGCAGCGCGGGACTAGCGGGGGCCTTTAAAGAGACCCAGTACTTC.

V and J are TRBV28 and TRBJ2-7; 8 bases match TRBD1. Germline V lookup: CDR1 MDHEN, CDR2 SYDVKM. CDR3 size: 14 residues. J gave up 0 bases and V 9 bases, and 7 bases lay outside the gene matches. In DNA form, the CDR3 reads TGTGCCAGTTATGCTGACAGGGGCTCCTACGAGCAGTACTTC. The encoded protein is CASYADRGSYEQYF.

V and J are TRBV27 and TRBJ2-3, with D hard to call. The CDR3 contains 12 residues. Germline V gene sequence: CDR1 MNHEY, CDR2 SMNVEV (reference sequence). The germline V and J ends were trimmed by 6 bases and 0 bases, with 4 bases remaining between them. CDR3 residues: CASRTSTDTQYF. The DNA of the CDR3 is TGTGCCAGCAGAACTAGCACAGATACGCAGTATTTT.

The chain carries TRBV19 and TRBJ1-1; D unclear. This CDR3 region has 15 residues. V lost 1 base and J lost 0, with 9 bases in between. CDR1 is LNHDA and CDR2 is SQIVND in the germline V gene (reference sequence). The CDR3, as DNA: TGTGCCAGTAGTATAGGAGGGTGGATGAACACTGAAGCTTTCTTT. Its protein product is CASSIGGWMNTEAFF.

The V and J genes are TRBV9 and TRBJ2-3; 8 positions agree with TRBD2. Germline V gene sequence: CDR1 SGDLS, CDR2 YYNGEE. This CDR3 region has 14 residues. The J segment lost 6 bases and the V segment lost 0 bases, leaving 3 bases of the junction unmatched. CDR3: CASSVDGRGDTQYF. The CDR3 DNA reads as TGTGCCAGCAGCGTAGACGGGAGGGGGGATACGCAGTATTTT.

V usage is TRBV6-5 and J usage is TRBJ1-1; D is perhaps TRBD1 (5 bases). CDR3 length: 15 residues. CDR1 and CDR2 from the germline V gene are MNHEY and SVGAGI. The V gene lost 3 bases and the J gene lost 1 base, with 12 bases spanning the gap. The CDR3 is CASSYVGGANTEAFF. CDR3 coding DNA: TGTGCCAGCAGTTATGTCGGGGGTGCGAACACTGAAGCTTTCTTT.

V usage is TRBV14 and J usage is TRBJ2-1; 13 bases line up with TRBD2. This CDR3 region has 17 residues. The germline V gene has CDR1 SGHDN and CDR2 FVKESK. V shed 7 bases and J 5 bases; nucleotides not matched to a gene: 11. The CDR3 is CASTHRPGLAGDNEQFF. In DNA form, the CDR3 reads TGTGCCAGCACCCATAGACCCGGACTAGCGGGAGACAATGAGCAGTTCTTC.

V gene TRBV5-1 combines with J gene TRBJ1-1; a possible D gene is TRBD1 (5 bases). Trimming took off 3 bases at V and 0 bases at J, with 15 bases between the two ends. The CDR3 has 16 residues. In germline, CDR1 is SGHRS, CDR2 YFSETQ. CDR3 DNA sequence: TGCGCCAGCAGCTCTGGCGGGGCAGGGTTGAACACTGAAGCTTTCTTT. It encodes CASSSGGAGLNTEAFF.

The chain employs TRBV5-5 and TRBJ1-3, with D uncertain. The CDR3 is made up of 13 amino acids. V lost 3 bases to trimming and J lost 4 bases, with 8 bases between them. CDR1 is SGHKS, CDR2 YYEKEE, per germline (reference sequence). The CDR3 is CASSYQSGNTIYF. CDR3 coding DNA: TGTGCCAGCAGCTATCAATCCGGAAACACCATATATTTT. The whole variable domain, filled in from reference TRBV5-5 and TRBJ1-3, reads DAGVTQSPTHLIKTRGQQVTLRCSPISGHKSVSWYQQVLGQGPQFIFQYYEKEERGRGNFPDRFSARQFPNYSSELNVNALLLGDSALYLCASSYQSGNTIYFGEGSWLTVV.

Notes on this clone: The same CDR3 is also encoded by other DNA sequences in this sample. J is TRBJ2-7 and V is TRBV5-1; TRBD1 matches 9 bases. After removal of 4 bases from V and 0 bases from J, the junction contained 2 bases not matched to a gene. The germline gives CDR1 SGHRS, CDR2 YFSETQ. The CDR3 has 14 residues. The CDR3 DNA reads as TGCGCCAGCAGCCCGGGACAGGGCTCCTACGAGCAGTACTTC. It is translated as CASSPGQGSYEQYF.

The J gene is TRBJ1-5, the V gene TRBV12-3 or TRBV12-4; weak D call: TRBD1 (5 bases). CDR3 length equals 13 residues. Deletions cut 3 bases from V and 6 bases from J, with 9 bases between. The CDR3 region is CASSLQGSQPQHF. The CDR3 nucleotides read TGTGCCAGCAGTTTGCAGGGCTCTCAGCCCCAGCATTTT.

V gene TRBV21-1 combines with J gene TRBJ2-3; the table's D call, TRBD1, was not checked against the DNA. TRBV21-1 is termed a pseudogene. The CDR3 sequence is 18 residues long. The CDR3 DNA reads as TGTGCCAGCATCGCCCCTTCCGGGACAGGGGATAGCACAGATACGCAGTATTTT. It is translated as CASIAPSGTGDSTDTQYF.

J is TRBJ2-4 and V is TRBV14; 10 bases fit TRBD1. Losses at the gene ends were 5 bases for V and 7 bases for J; bases not matched to a gene: 5. The length of the CDR3 is 14 residues. The germline CDR1 and CDR2 sequences are SGHDN and FVKESK. The CDR3 DNA is TGTGCCAGCAGCGGCCGGGACAGGGGTAACATTCAGTACTTC. It is translated as CASSGRDRGNIQYF.

The V and J genes are TRBV5-6 and TRBJ2-7; D is uncertain. Germline V gene sequence: CDR1 SGHDT, CDR2 YYEEEE. Trimming removed 0 bases from V and 3 bases from J, with 10 bases in between. The CDR3 length is 14 residues. The CDR3 DNA reads TGTGCCAGCAGCTTGGCAGATACCAACTACGAGCAGTACTTC. Translated, it gives CASSLADTNYEQYF.

The chain combines TRBV5-4 with TRBJ1-2, with a possible D match to TRBD1 (6 bases). Trimming cost V 0 bases and J 0 bases, with 9 bases left between them. Germline loops: CDR1 SGHNT, CDR2 YYREEE (reference sequence). This CDR3 has 15 residues. The CDR3 loop is CASSLGQATNYGYTF. CDR3 coding DNA: TGTGCCAGCAGCTTGGGACAGGCCACTAACTATGGCTACACCTTC.